The T cell receptor beta chain under discussion was sequenced for a study of Ad26.COV2.S vaccination and SARS-CoV-2 variants. As for this clone: Its specificity is not known.

Assay: immunoSEQ multiplex PCR; the TCRdb copy retains only in-frame clones and omits some. Of about 180,000 clones in the sample, roughly 89% were seen once. Trimming cost V 5 bases and J 8 bases, with 15 bases left between them. Germline V CDR1 and CDR2: LNHDA, SQIVND (reference sequence). The CDR3 spans 13 residues. Study-wide findings and caveats: Substantial breadth was reportedly displayed by spike-specific CD8+ and CD4+ T cell responses after vaccination.

This rearrangement joins TRBV19 to TRBJ1-2; D might be TRBD1 (6 bases). The clonotype originates from a human donor who had recovered from COVID-19. The specimen was peripheral blood, collected after recovery from COVID-19. The CDR3: CASSPSGAGGYTF. In DNA form, the CDR3 reads TGTGCCAGTAGTCCATCAGGGGCTGGCGGCTACACCTTC.